A single TCR beta chain is shown here with its context. Its antigen is as yet unknown. Deletions cut 5 bases from V and 7 bases from J, with 20 bases between. The CDR3 extends over 15 amino acids. Preparing the TCRbeta library involved the use of unique molecular identifiers. TCRdb ran MiXCR on the PCR reads and lists one entry per CDR3 protein. The sample lists more than 200,000 distinct CDR3 sequences, about 23% occurring once. This entry is derived from a study of T-cell reconstitution after alpha-beta-depleted transplantation in children. Study-wide points: A year had passed since transplant, and T-cell counts and diversity by then came mostly from newly produced T cells.

The sample consisted of PBMCs, taken before TCRalphabeta/CD19-depleted stem cell transplant. This clonotype was sampled from a girl aged 2-9 years with Fanconi anemia, due to receive a stem cell transplant. V and J are TRBV12-3 or TRBV12-4 and TRBJ2-5; D is unclear. As DNA, the CDR3 is TGTGCCAGCAGTGAACCCGTCACAAACCTAGGGACCCAGTACTTC. Its protein product is CASSEPVTNLGTQYF.